This TCR beta chain came from a study of T cell responses to AZD1222 COVID-19 vaccine. Looking at the study overall: Second-dose recipients at about 4 or about 12 weeks were treated as one pooled group. Study-wide findings and caveats: As reported, nearly half of all spike-specific TCRs target variant regions that are unmutated. Receipt of two AZD1222 doses was followed by a rise in Spike-specific TCR breadth and depth. Most donors were white British and more were female, and clonal diversity was possibly underestimated.

A note on this clone: The antigen is unknown.

Germline V gives CDR1 SEHNR, CDR2 FQNEAQ (reference sequence). Losses at the gene ends were 4 bases for V and 0 bases for J; bases not matched to a gene: 3. This CDR3 contains 14 residues. Method: immunoSEQ multiplex PCR; TCRdb's copy keeps in-frame clones and lacks some. The sample holds about 60,000 clones, over 80% seen once. The source of this sequence is an adult in good health. The starting material was peripheral blood, obtained on day 0 of AZD1222 vaccination. This chain joins TRBV7-9 and TRBJ2-7, with 7 nucleotides matching TRBD1. The CDR3 sequence is CASSSWDSSYEQYF. CDR3 nucleotides: TGTGCCAGCAGCTCCTGGGACAGCTCCTACGAGCAGTACTTC.